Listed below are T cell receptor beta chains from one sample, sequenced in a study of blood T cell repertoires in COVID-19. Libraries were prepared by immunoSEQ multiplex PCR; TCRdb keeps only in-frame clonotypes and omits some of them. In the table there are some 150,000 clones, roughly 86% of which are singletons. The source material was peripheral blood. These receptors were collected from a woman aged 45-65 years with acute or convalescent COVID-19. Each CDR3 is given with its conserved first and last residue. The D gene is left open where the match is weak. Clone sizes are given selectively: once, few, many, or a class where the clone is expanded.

DNA: TGTGCCAGCAGCCAAGTTAGTCGGGGGGACTATGGCTACACCTTC
CDR3: CASSQVSRGDYGYTF
size: NA
J: TRBJ1-2
D: NA
V: TRBV3-1/TRBV3-2

DNA: TGTGCCAGCAGCGTACTCTCTCAGGGCCAGAGAGAGACCCAGTACTTC
CDR3: CASSVLSQGQRETQYF
size: NA
J: TRBJ2-5
D: NA
V: TRBV9

DNA: TGTGCCTGGAGCCCCGAGCACGAGCAGTACTTC
CDR3: CAWSPEHEQYF
size: NA
J: TRBJ2-7
D: NA
V: TRBV30

DNA: TGTGCCAGCAGTTTCCTAGGGACTAGCGGGGCTCACAATGAGCAGTTCTTC
CDR3: CASSFLGTSGAHNEQFF
size: NA
J: TRBJ2-1
D: TRBD2
V: TRBV27

DNA: TGTGCCAGCAGCCTTTCGATAGTTCAAGATACGCAGTATTTT
CDR3: CASSLSIVQDTQYF
size: once
J: TRBJ2-3
D: NA
V: TRBV11-2

DNA: TGTGCCAGTAGTATCAGTGTTAGCACAGATACGCAGTATTTT
CDR3: CASSISVSTDTQYF
size: NA
J: TRBJ2-3
D: NA
V: TRBV19

DNA: TGTGCCAGCAGCGTTCAGGGGGCGACTAATGAAAAACTGTTTTTT
CDR3: CASSVQGATNEKLFF
size: NA
J: TRBJ1-4
D: TRBD1
V: TRBV9

DNA: TGTGCCTGGAAGTACGGACAGTCTAACTATGGCTACACCTTC
CDR3: CAWKYGQSNYGYTF
size: NA
J: TRBJ1-2
D: NA
V: TRBV30

DNA: TGTGCCAGCAGCTCTGCGGGACTCTCCTACAATGAGCAGTTCTTC
CDR3: CASSSAGLSYNEQFF
size: NA
J: TRBJ2-1
D: NA
V: TRBV11-3

DNA: TGTGCCTGGAGCAGTGACAGGGGGCTATACGAGCAGTACTTC
CDR3: CAWSSDRGLYEQYF
size: NA
J: TRBJ2-7
D: TRBD1
V: TRBV30

DNA: TGTGCCAGCAGTGAACAGGACAAACTTTGGGAAAAACTGTTTTTT
CDR3: CASSEQDKLWEKLFF
size: NA
J: TRBJ1-4
D: NA
V: TRBV6-1

DNA: TGTGCCAGCAGCTTAGGGGGGGGCAATCAGCCCCAGCATTTT
CDR3: CASSLGGGNQPQHF
size: NA
J: TRBJ1-5
D: NA
V: TRBV7-9

DNA: TGCAGCGTTGGCGGATCCACTGAAGCTTTCTTT
CDR3: CSVGGSTEAFF
size: NA
J: TRBJ1-1
D: NA
V: TRBV29-1

DNA: TGTGCCACCAGTGATGACAGGGGCGGTCGATATGGCTACACCTTC
CDR3: CATSDDRGGRYGYTF
size: few
J: TRBJ1-2
D: TRBD1
V: TRBV24-1

DNA: TGTGCCACCAGCAGAGATCTCGCAGGGGGAAACAATCAGCCCCAGCATTTT
CDR3: CATSRDLAGGNNQPQHF
size: NA
J: TRBJ1-5
D: TRBD1
V: TRBV15

DNA: TGTGCCAGCAGCACCACCTACACAGGGGGTACGAGAAACGAGCAGTACTTC
CDR3: CASSTTYTGGTRNEQYF
size: NA
J: TRBJ2-7
D: TRBD1
V: TRBV3-1/TRBV3-2

DNA: TGTGCCAGCAGCAGTAGGGGGAGCTCCTACGAGCAGTACTTC
CDR3: CASSSRGSSYEQYF
size: NA
J: TRBJ2-7
D: NA
V: TRBV9

DNA: TGTGCCAGTAACGACAGGGGGAATCAGCCCCAGCATTTT
CDR3: CASNDRGNQPQHF
size: NA
J: TRBJ1-5
D: TRBD1
V: TRBV19

DNA: TGTGCCAGCAGCCCCGGCGGAGCCGACTACAATGAGCAGTTCTTC
CDR3: CASSPGGADYNEQFF
size: NA
J: TRBJ2-1
D: NA
V: TRBV7-9

DNA: TGCGCCAGCAGCTTTTCATCCAACACTGAAGCTTTCTTT
CDR3: CASSFSSNTEAFF
size: NA
J: TRBJ1-1
D: NA
V: TRBV5-1

DNA: TGTGCCAGTAGTATACCAGGGGGATCTTCTGGCTACACCTTC
CDR3: CASSIPGGSSGYTF
size: NA
J: TRBJ1-2
D: TRBD1
V: TRBV19

DNA: TGCGCCAGCAGTGACCCAGGGCTTGACACTGAAGCTTTCTTT
CDR3: CASSDPGLDTEAFF
size: NA
J: TRBJ1-1
D: NA
V: TRBV10-1

DNA: TGTGCCAGCAGCCTTGGACTAGCGGGAGCTTACAATGAGCAGTTCTTC
CDR3: CASSLGLAGAYNEQFF
size: NA
J: TRBJ2-1
D: TRBD2
V: TRBV14

DNA: TGCAGCGTTGAAGAAGAGGTGGGTGAAAAACTGTTTTTT
CDR3: CSVEEEVGEKLFF
size: NA
J: TRBJ1-4
D: NA
V: TRBV29-1

DNA: TGCGCCAGCAGCCAAGGGGTTAGACAGGGGGACGAGCAGTACTTC
CDR3: CASSQGVRQGDEQYF
size: NA
J: TRBJ2-7
D: TRBD1
V: TRBV4-1

DNA: TGTGCCAGCAACTACCTCCTAAATGAGCAGTTCTTC
CDR3: CASNYLLNEQFF
size: NA
J: TRBJ2-1
D: NA
V: TRBV6-5

DNA: TGCGCCAGCAGCTTCCCGGGAAGCGGAAACACCATATATTTT
CDR3: CASSFPGSGNTIYF
size: NA
J: TRBJ1-3
D: NA
V: TRBV5-1

DNA: TGTGCCAGCTACTCTTGCGCCGGGGGGCTAACCTACAATGAGCAGTTCTTC
CDR3: CASYSCAGGLTYNEQFF
size: NA
J: TRBJ2-1
D: NA
V: TRBV9

DNA: TGCAGCGGGAGGGGTCAAGAGACCCAGTACTTC
CDR3: CSGRGQETQYF
size: NA
J: TRBJ2-5
D: NA
V: TRBV29-1

DNA: TGTGCCAGTAGTGAATACAGGGTGAACACTGAAGCTTTCTTT
CDR3: CASSEYRVNTEAFF
size: NA
J: TRBJ1-1
D: NA
V: TRBV19

DNA: TGTGCCAGCAGCCAGATAGGAGGGCCGGGATCACCCCTCCACTTT
CDR3: CASSQIGGPGSPLHF
size: NA
J: TRBJ1-6
D: NA
V: TRBV3-1/TRBV3-2

DNA: TGTGCCTGGAGGCGGGACAGGAGCTCTGGAAACACCATATATTTT
CDR3: CAWRRDRSSGNTIYF
size: NA
J: TRBJ1-3
D: TRBD1
V: TRBV30

DNA: TGTGCCAGCAGTTATTCTATATCAGGGGGTTATGGCTACACCTTC
CDR3: CASSYSISGGYGYTF
size: once
J: TRBJ1-2
D: TRBD1
V: TRBV6-5

DNA: TGTGCCAGCAGCACCCGGGACAGCCGCTCCTACAATGAGCAGTTCTTC
CDR3: CASSTRDSRSYNEQFF
size: NA
J: TRBJ2-1
D: TRBD1
V: TRBV7-9

DNA: TGTGCCAGCAGCCGAACCCTAGCCTACAATGAGCAGTTCTTC
CDR3: CASSRTLAYNEQFF
size: NA
J: TRBJ2-1
D: NA
V: TRBV14

DNA: TGCAGTGCTAGTTCTTCCGGGACACCTTATGGCTACACCTTC
CDR3: CSASSSGTPYGYTF
size: NA
J: TRBJ1-2
D: NA
V: TRBV20-1

DNA: TGTGCCAGCAGCTTATACAGGGGGCCCTCGAACACTGAAGCTTTCTTT
CDR3: CASSLYRGPSNTEAFF
size: NA
J: TRBJ1-1
D: TRBD1
V: TRBV11-2

DNA: TGTGCCAGCAGTGAAGCGGGACAGGGAAGAGATGAAAAACTGTTTTTT
CDR3: CASSEAGQGRDEKLFF
size: once
J: TRBJ1-4
D: TRBD1
V: TRBV2

DNA: TGTGCCAGCAGTTCGTTAGCGGGGCGGTCCTACGAGCAGTACTTC
CDR3: CASSSLAGRSYEQYF
size: NA
J: TRBJ2-7
D: TRBD2
V: TRBV6-5

DNA: TGTGCCAGTAGTATAGTTGCTAGCTCCTACGAGCAGTACTTC
CDR3: CASSIVASSYEQYF
size: NA
J: TRBJ2-7
D: NA
V: TRBV19